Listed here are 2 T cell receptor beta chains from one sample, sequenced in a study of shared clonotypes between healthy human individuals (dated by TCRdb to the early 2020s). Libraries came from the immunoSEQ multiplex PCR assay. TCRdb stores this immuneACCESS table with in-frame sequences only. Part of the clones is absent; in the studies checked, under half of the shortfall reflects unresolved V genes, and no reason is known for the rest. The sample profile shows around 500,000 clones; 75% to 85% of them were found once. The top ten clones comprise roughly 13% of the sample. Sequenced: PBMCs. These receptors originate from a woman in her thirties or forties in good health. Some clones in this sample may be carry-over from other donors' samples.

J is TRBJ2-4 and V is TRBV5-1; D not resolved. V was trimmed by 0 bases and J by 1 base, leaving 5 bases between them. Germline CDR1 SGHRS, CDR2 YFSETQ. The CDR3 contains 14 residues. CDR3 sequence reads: CASSLDAAKNIQYF. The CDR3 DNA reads TGCGCCAGCAGCTTGGATGCGGCCAAAAACATTCAGTACTTC.

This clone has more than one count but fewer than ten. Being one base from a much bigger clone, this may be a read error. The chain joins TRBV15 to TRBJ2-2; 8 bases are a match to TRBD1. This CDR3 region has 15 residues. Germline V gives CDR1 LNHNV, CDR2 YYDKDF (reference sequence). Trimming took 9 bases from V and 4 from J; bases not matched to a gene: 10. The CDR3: CATETGASSTGELFF. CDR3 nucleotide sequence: TGTGCCACGGAGACAGGGGCCTCGAGCACCGGGGAGCTGTTTTTT.